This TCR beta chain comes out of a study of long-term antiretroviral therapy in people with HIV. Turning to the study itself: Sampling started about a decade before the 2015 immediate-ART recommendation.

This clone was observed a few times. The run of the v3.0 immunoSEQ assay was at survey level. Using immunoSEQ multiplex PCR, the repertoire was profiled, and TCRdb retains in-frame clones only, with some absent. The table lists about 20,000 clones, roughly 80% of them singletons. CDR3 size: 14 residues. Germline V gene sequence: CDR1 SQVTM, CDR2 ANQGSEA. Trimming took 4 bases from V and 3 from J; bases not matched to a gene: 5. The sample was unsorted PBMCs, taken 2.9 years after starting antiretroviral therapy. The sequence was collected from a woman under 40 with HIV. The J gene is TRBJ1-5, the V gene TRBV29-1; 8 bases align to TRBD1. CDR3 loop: CSVVGDRHNQPQHF. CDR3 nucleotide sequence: TGCAGCGTTGTGGGGGACAGGCACAATCAGCCCCAGCATTTT.